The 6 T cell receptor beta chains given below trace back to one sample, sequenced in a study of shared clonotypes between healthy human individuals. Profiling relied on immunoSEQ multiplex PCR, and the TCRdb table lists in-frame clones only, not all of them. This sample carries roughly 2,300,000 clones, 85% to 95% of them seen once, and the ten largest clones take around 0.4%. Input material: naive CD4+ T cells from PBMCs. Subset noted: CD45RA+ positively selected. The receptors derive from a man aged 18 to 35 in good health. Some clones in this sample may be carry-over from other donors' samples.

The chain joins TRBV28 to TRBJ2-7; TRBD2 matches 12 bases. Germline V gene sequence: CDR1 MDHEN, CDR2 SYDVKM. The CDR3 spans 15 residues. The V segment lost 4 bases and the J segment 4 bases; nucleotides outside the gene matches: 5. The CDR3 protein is CASSSSGRAPYEQYF. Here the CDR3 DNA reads TGTGCCAGCAGTTCTAGCGGGAGGGCCCCATACGAGCAGTACTTC.

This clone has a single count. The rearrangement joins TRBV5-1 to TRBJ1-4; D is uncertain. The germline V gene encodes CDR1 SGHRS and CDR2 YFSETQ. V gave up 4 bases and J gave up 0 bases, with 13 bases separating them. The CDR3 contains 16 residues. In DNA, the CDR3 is TGCGCCAGCAGCGCCCAGGTCGGGGCAACTAATGAAAAACTGTTTTTT. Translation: CASSAQVGATNEKLFF.

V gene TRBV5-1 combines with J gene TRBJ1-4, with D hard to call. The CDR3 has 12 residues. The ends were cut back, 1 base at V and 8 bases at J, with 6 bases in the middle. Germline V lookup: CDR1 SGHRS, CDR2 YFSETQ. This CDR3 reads CASSLPREKLFF. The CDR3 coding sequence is TGCGCCAGCAGCTTGCCCCGGGAAAAACTGTTTTTT.

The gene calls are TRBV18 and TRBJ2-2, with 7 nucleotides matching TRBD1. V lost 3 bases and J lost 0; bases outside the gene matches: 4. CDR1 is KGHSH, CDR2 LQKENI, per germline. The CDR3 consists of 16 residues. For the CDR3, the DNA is TGTGCCAGCTCACCCTCGACAGGGTCGAACACCGGGGAGCTGTTTTTT. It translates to CASSPSTGSNTGELFF.

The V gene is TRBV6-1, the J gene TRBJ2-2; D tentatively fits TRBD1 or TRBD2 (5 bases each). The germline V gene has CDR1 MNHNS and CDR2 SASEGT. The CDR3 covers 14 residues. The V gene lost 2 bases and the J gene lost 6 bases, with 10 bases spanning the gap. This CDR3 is CASSEIGAAGELFF. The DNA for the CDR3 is TGTGCCAGCAGTGAAATCGGGGCTGCCGGGGAGCTGTTTTTT.

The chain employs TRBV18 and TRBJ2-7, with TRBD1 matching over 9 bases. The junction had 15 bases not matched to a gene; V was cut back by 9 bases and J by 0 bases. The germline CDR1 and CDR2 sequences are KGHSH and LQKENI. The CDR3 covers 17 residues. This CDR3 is CASSSGTGTSISYEQYF. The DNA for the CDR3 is TGTGCCAGTTCTTCCGGGACAGGGACTTCAATCTCCTACGAGCAGTACTTC.